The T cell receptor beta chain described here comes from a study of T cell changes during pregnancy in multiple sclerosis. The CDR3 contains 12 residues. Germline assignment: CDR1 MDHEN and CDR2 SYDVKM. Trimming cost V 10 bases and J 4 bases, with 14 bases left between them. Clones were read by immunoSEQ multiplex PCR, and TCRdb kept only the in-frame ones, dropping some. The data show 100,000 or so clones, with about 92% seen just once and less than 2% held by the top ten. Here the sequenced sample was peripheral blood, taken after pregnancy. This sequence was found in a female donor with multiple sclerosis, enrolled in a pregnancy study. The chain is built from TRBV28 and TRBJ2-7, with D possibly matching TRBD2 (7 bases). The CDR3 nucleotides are TGTGCCACGGTGGGGGGGCTGTACGAGCAGTACTTC. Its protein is CATVGGLYEQYF.